A selection of T cell receptor beta chains follows, all from one sample in a study of radiotherapy plus CTLA-4 blockade in lung cancer. The method was immunoSEQ multiplex PCR; TCRdb's version includes in-frame clones alone and lacks a portion of them. The sample shows about 81,000 clones, 60% to 80% of them seen only once. The source was peripheral blood, collected from a patient treated with radiotherapy plus ipilimumab. Receptor source: a human donor with non-small cell lung cancer that progressed on radiotherapy plus ipilimumab. CDR3s include the opening cysteine and the closing phenylalanine or tryptophan. Each record gives: clone size, J gene, D gene, V gene, CDR3 DNA, CDR3 protein. The D gene is left open where the match is weak. Clone size is shown for a subset of rows, as once, few, many or a class of expanded clone.

size: once; J: TRBJ1-2; D: .; V: TRBV5-4; DNA: TGTGCCAGCAGCTTGGGGGTTGAAGGGGGCTATGGCTACACCTTC; CDR3: CASSLGVEGGYGYTF
size: .; J: TRBJ1-6; D: .; V: TRBV5-4; DNA: TGTGCCAGCAGCTTGGTCCAGGGAGGATCACCCCTCCACTTT; CDR3: CASSLVQGGSPLHF
size: .; J: TRBJ1-1; D: TRBD1; V: TRBV10-3; DNA: TGTGCCTCCCGACAGGGGATAACCACTGAAGCTTTCTTT; CDR3: CASRQGITTEAFF
size: .; J: TRBJ2-1; D: TRBD2; V: TRBV27; DNA: TGTGCCAGCAGTTTTCAGACTAGCGGGAGGGTACCTTCCCGCAATGAGCAGTTCTTC; CDR3: CASSFQTSGRVPSRNEQFF
size: .; J: TRBJ1-1; D: .; V: TRBV7-9; DNA: TGTGCCAGCAGCTTACCCGACAGCGCCCCAACAAGCGCTGAAGCTTTCTTT; CDR3: CASSLPDSAPTSAEAFF
size: .; J: TRBJ2-7; D: TRBD2; V: TRBV7-6; DNA: TGTGCCAGCAGCTTATCGCCGAGCGGGAGAAGGGGAATCTACGAGCAGTACTTC; CDR3: CASSLSPSGRRGIYEQYF
size: few; J: TRBJ2-2; D: .; V: TRBV5-1; DNA: TGCGCCAGCAGCTTTGGCAACGCGAACACCGGGGAGCTGTTTTTT; CDR3: CASSFGNANTGELFF
size: .; J: TRBJ1-3; D: .; V: TRBV7-9; DNA: TGTGCCAGCAGCCTTGGGAGTGGAAACACCATATATTTT; CDR3: CASSLGSGNTIYF
size: .; J: TRBJ1-2; D: TRBD1; V: TRBV7-9; DNA: TGTGCCAGCAGCCCGGGACAGGGAAGATATGGCTACACCTTC; CDR3: CASSPGQGRYGYTF
size: .; J: TRBJ1-2; D: .; V: TRBV6-1; DNA: TGTGCCAGCAGCCCTCTTAACTATGGCTACACCTTC; CDR3: CASSPLNYGYTF
size: .; J: TRBJ1-1; D: TRBD1; V: TRBV6-1; DNA: TGTGCCAGCAGTTCACCGGACAGGAGCGACACTGAAGCTTTCTTT; CDR3: CASSSPDRSDTEAFF
size: few; J: TRBJ2-3; D: .; V: TRBV27; DNA: TGTGCCAGCAGTTTATCGTCGGGGCCCCCCTGGGATACGCAGTATTTT; CDR3: CASSLSSGPPWDTQYF
size: .; J: TRBJ1-2; D: .; V: TRBV27; DNA: TGTGCCAGCCGGGGGCTTGACTATGGCTACACCTTC; CDR3: CASRGLDYGYTF
size: .; J: TRBJ2-3; D: TRBD2; V: TRBV7-6; DNA: TGTGCCAGCGGGCTCAAGCGGGGGGATGGAGATGCGCAGTATTTT; CDR3: CASGLKRGDGDAQYF
size: .; J: TRBJ2-2; D: .; V: TRBV2; DNA: TGTGCCAGCCGGCGGCAGTCGAACACCGGGGAGCTGTTTTTT; CDR3: CASRRQSNTGELFF
size: .; J: TRBJ2-1; D: TRBD2; V: TRBV19; DNA: TGTGCCAGTAGTCCTCTTCCGGGACTAGCGGTTACCAATGAGCAGTTCTTC; CDR3: CASSPLPGLAVTNEQFF
size: .; J: TRBJ1-2; D: .; V: TRBV28; DNA: TGTGCCAGCAGCCCACCGGGGGCCTATGGCTACACCTTC; CDR3: CASSPPGAYGYTF
size: .; J: TRBJ2-7; D: .; V: TRBV28; DNA: TGTGCCAGCAGTTTAGTAGGATTAGGCGGCTACGAGCAGTACTTC; CDR3: CASSLVGLGGYEQYF
size: .; J: TRBJ2-7; D: .; V: TRBV14; DNA: TGTGCCAGCAGCCAAGAGCTGGGGGCTCCCCTCTACGAGCAGTACTTC; CDR3: CASSQELGAPLYEQYF
size: .; J: TRBJ2-1; D: TRBD1; V: TRBV7-2; DNA: TGTGCCAGCAAGCTAGGGACAGTCAACAATGAGCAGTTCTTC; CDR3: CASKLGTVNNEQFF
size: .; J: TRBJ2-3; D: TRBD1; V: TRBV7-9; DNA: TGTGCCAGCAGTCCGACAGGGGGCCTCACAGATACGCAGTATTTT; CDR3: CASSPTGGLTDTQYF
size: once; J: TRBJ2-3; D: TRBD2; V: TRBV5-4; DNA: TGTGCCAGCAGCCCGGCGGGTAGCGGGAGCTTCGATGCTAGCACAGATACGCAGTATTTT; CDR3: CASSPAGSGSFDASTDTQYF
size: .; J: TRBJ1-1; D: .; V: TRBV11-2; DNA: TGTGCCAGCCTCCTACAGGGGAACACTGAAGCTTTCTTT; CDR3: CASLLQGNTEAFF
size: .; J: TRBJ1-4; D: TRBD1; V: TRBV5-1; DNA: TGCGCCAGCAGCTTGGGGGACAGAGGAGGCGAAAAACTGTTTTTT; CDR3: CASSLGDRGGEKLFF
size: .; J: TRBJ1-5; D: .; V: TRBV7-2; DNA: TGTGCCAGCAGCCCTGCTCCTGGACGAGGTCAGCCCCAGCATTTT; CDR3: CASSPAPGRGQPQHF
size: .; J: TRBJ2-3; D: .; V: TRBV7-3; DNA: TGTGCCAGCAGCCGAACCGGTAGCACAGATACGCAGTATTTT; CDR3: CASSRTGSTDTQYF
size: .; J: TRBJ2-7; D: .; V: TRBV2; DNA: TGTGCCAGCAGTGCGGGCCCCTACGAGCAGTACTTC; CDR3: CASSAGPYEQYF
size: few; J: TRBJ1-1; D: .; V: TRBV7-2; DNA: TGTGCCAGCAGCTTAGGGGGGAGGAAAGCTTTCTTT; CDR3: CASSLGGRKAFF
size: .; J: TRBJ2-7; D: TRBD2; V: TRBV7-9; DNA: TGTGCCAACAGCTTAGCGGGAGGGTTACGGGAGCAGTACTTC; CDR3: CANSLAGGLREQYF
size: once; J: TRBJ2-7; D: .; V: TRBV5-4; DNA: TGTGCCAGCAGCTTGCGGAGCTCCTACGAGCAGTACTTC; CDR3: CASSLRSSYEQYF
size: .; J: TRBJ1-2; D: TRBD1; V: TRBV7-3; DNA: TGTGCCAGCAGCTTAGGACAGGGGGCTTCCTATGGCTACACCTTC; CDR3: CASSLGQGASYGYTF
size: .; J: TRBJ2-1; D: .; V: TRBV29-1; DNA: TGCAGCGTTGTTAGGCCCTCCAGCTCCTACAATGAGCAGTTCTTC; CDR3: CSVVRPSSSYNEQFF
size: .; J: TRBJ2-1; D: .; V: TRBV5-1; DNA: TGCGCCAGCAGCTCCCGCGGCTACAATGAGCAGTTCTTC; CDR3: CASSSRGYNEQFF
size: few; J: TRBJ1-2; D: .; V: TRBV28; DNA: TGTGCCAGCAGTTCCCCGACAGGCTGGGATGGCTACACCTTC; CDR3: CASSSPTGWDGYTF
size: .; J: TRBJ1-4; D: .; V: TRBV6-5; DNA: TGTGCCAGCAGTTACTATTCGGGCCGCGCTAATGAAAAACTGTTTTTT; CDR3: CASSYYSGRANEKLFF
size: .; J: TRBJ2-7; D: .; V: TRBV28; DNA: TGTGCCACCTGGGGAGGTGGCGAGCAGTACTTC; CDR3: CATWGGGEQYF